One and the same sample provided the 25 T cell receptor beta chains below, sequenced in a study of T-cell reconstitution after alpha-beta-depleted transplantation in children (dated by TCRdb to 2016 to 2017). Receptors were amplified or captured by PCR. Sequencing took place on an Illumina HiSeq 2500. TCR libraries were prepared with molecular barcoding, using unique molecular identifiers to normalize TCRbeta repertoire quantification. The public sequencing data were trimmed at Q25 with fastp and processed into clonotypes with MiXCR by TCRdb, which kept only in-frame beta chains. All rows with the same CDR3 protein become a single entry with the most common DNA and genes. In this sample the table shows roughly 500,000 distinct CDR3 sequences, around a third of which occur a single time. The ten largest clones add up to 2% to 3% of the sample. This specimen was PBMCs from the stem cell graft donor, taken from the stem cell graft. These receptors all stem from a human donor who donated a stem cell graft to a child with aplastic anemia.

The chain has TRBV18 and TRBJ2-2; D not resolved. The CDR3 loop spans 16 amino acids. Trimming pared 6 bases from V and 0 bases from J, leaving 14 bases between. Germline V gene data show CDR1 as KGHSH and CDR2 as LQKENI. CDR3 sequence: CASSPVWGANTGELFF. The CDR3 coding sequence is TGTGCCAGCTCCCCAGTTTGGGGTGCGAACACCGGGGAGCTGTTTTTT. Looking up the rest from reference TRBV18 and TRBJ2-2 gives the full variable domain: NAGVMQNPRHLVRRRGQEARLRCSPMKGHSHVYWYRQLPEEGLKFMVYLQKENIIDESGMPKERFSAEFPKEGPSILRIQQVVRGDSAAYFCASSPVWGANTGELFFGEGSRLTVL.

In this sample, this clonotype turned up many times. The V and J genes are TRBV29-1 and TRBJ1-2, with a tentative D call TRBD1 (5 bases). The CDR3 has 12 amino acids. Germline loops: CDR1 SQVTM, CDR2 ANQGSEA. In DNA, the CDR3 is TGCAGTGTACAGGTTACTGGCAGGGGCTACACCTTC. Amino acids: CSVQVTGRGYTF.

CDR3 sequence: CASSRDRGEAFF. CDR3 DNA: TGTGCCAGCAGTAGGGACAGGGGTGAAGCTTTCTTT. The chain carries TRBV28 and TRBJ1-1; TRBD1 matches at 10 bases. Germline V gives CDR1 MDHEN, CDR2 SYDVKM. V lost 5 bases, J lost 7 bases, and 1 base stayed unmatched. There are 12 residues in the CDR3.

The CDR3 protein is CSAREGGGYNEQFF. In DNA, the CDR3 is TGCAGTGCTAGAGAGGGTGGTGGCTACAATGAGCAGTTCTTC. The genes are TRBV20-1 and TRBJ2-1; the D is unclear. CDR3 size: 14 residues. Trimming shortened V by 0 bases and J by 3 bases, and 9 bases separated the two germline ends. Germline CDR1 is DFQATT and CDR2 is SNEGSKA (reference sequence).

The gene calls are TRBV14 and TRBJ2-2; D is perhaps TRBD1 (6 bases). Trimming left V 2 bases short and J 0 bases short, with 10 bases between. Germline lookup yields CDR1 SGHDN and CDR2 FVKESK. The CDR3 is 16 amino acids. The chain's CDR3 is CASSQLQGPNTGELFF. The CDR3 DNA sequence: TGTGCCAGCAGCCAATTGCAGGGGCCGAACACCGGGGAGCTGTTTTTT.

V and J are TRBV19 and TRBJ2-1; D is unresolved. CDR3 size: 14 residues. CDR1 is LNHDA and CDR2 is SQIVND in the germline V gene (reference sequence). Trimming shortened V by 1 base and J by 10 bases, and 14 bases separated the two germline ends. CDR3 protein: CASSIGATFYEQFF. The CDR3 bases are TGTGCCAGTAGTATAGGCGCGACCTTTTACGAGCAGTTCTTC.

The rearrangement joins TRBV6-2 or TRBV6-3 to TRBJ2-7; 10 positions agree with TRBD2. The junction had 5 bases not matched to a gene; V was cut back by 1 base and J by 5 bases. This CDR3 comprises 15 residues. Germline assignment: CDR1 MNHEY and CDR2 SVGEGT. The CDR3 sequence is CASSYLASGRHEQYF. CDR3 nucleotide sequence: TGTGCCAGCAGTTACTTGGCTAGCGGGAGACACGAGCAGTACTTC.

The chain couples TRBV7-8 to TRBJ2-7, with D tentatively TRBD2 (6 bases). The CDR3 sequence is 14 residues long. The V and J ends lost 0 bases and 5 bases respectively, with 11 bases between them. Germline CDR1 and CDR2: SGHVS and FQNEAQ. For the CDR3, the DNA is TGTGCCAGCAGCTTAGCCCGGATAGCGGACGAGCAGTACTTC. Translated: CASSLARIADEQYF.

This clonotype is a singleton in its sample. The V and J genes are TRBV10-3 and TRBJ1-2, with a weak D call TRBD1 (6 bases). Trimming shortened V by 10 bases and J by 5 bases, and 14 bases separated the two germline ends. The germline V gene has CDR1 ENHRY and CDR2 SYGVKD. This CDR3 has 12 amino acids. In nucleotides, the CDR3 is TGTGCCACAAAGGGGGAATCTTATGGCTACACCTTC. Encoded protein: CATKGESYGYTF.

There are a few counts of this clonotype. This chain connects TRBV11-2 to TRBJ2-1; TRBD2 matches 12 bases. CDR3 length: 19 residues. Losses at the gene ends were 0 bases for V and 1 base for J; bases not matched to a gene: 7. Germline V gives CDR1 SGHAT, CDR2 FQNNGV. This chain's CDR3 is CASSLDSTSGRPSYNEQFF. The CDR3 DNA reads TGTGCCAGCAGCTTAGATTCCACTAGCGGGAGGCCTTCCTACAATGAGCAGTTCTTC.

V gene TRBV4-3 combines with J gene TRBJ1-2, with D maybe TRBD1 (6 bases). V lost 1 base and J 5 bases, leaving 14 bases between the germline ends. There are 15 residues in the CDR3. Germline V gene lookup returns CDR1 LGHNA and CDR2 YSLEER. The CDR3 here is CASSQVRQDEYGYTF. The CDR3 nucleotides read TGCGCCAGCAGCCAAGTAAGACAGGATGAATATGGCTACACCTTC.

This clonotype was recorded a few times. The chain has TRBV12-3 or TRBV12-4 and TRBJ1-3; the D is unclear. The CDR3 runs to 14 residues. The V end lost 5 bases, the J end lost 9 bases, and 17 bases lay between the germline ends. The CDR3: CASSNGPAFGTIYF. The CDR3 DNA reads as TGTGCCAGCAGTAACGGACCAGCCTTTGGCACCATATATTTT.

There are a few counts of this clonotype. The chain joins TRBV20-1 to TRBJ2-3; 8 bases fit TRBD2. This CDR3 spans 14 amino acids. J was trimmed by 4 bases and V by 5 bases; bases with no gene match: 8. The germline V gene encodes CDR1 DFQATT and CDR2 SNEGSKA (reference sequence). CDR3 bases: TGCAGTGCTCTAAGCGGGAGCCTTGCAGATACGCAGTATTTT. Translation: CSALSGSLADTQYF.

CDR3 nucleotides: TGTGCCAGCTCCCCCCTGGGGGGAGTGGGGACTGAAGCTTTCTTT. This codes for CASSPLGGVGTEAFF. The chain carries TRBV7-9 and TRBJ1-1; possible D gene TRBD1, 5 bases. Germline values: CDR1 SEHNR, CDR2 FQNEAQ (reference sequence). The V end lost 8 bases, the J end lost 5 bases, and 21 bases lay between the germline ends. The CDR3 is 15 amino acids.

This clonotype has only a few counts. This chain links TRBV29-1 with TRBJ2-5; TRBD1 aligns across 10 bases. The ends lost 5 bases at V and 0 bases at J; junction bases unmatched: 21. Germline assignment: CDR1 SQVTM and CDR2 ANQGSEA. CDR3 size: 20 residues. The DNA of the CDR3 is TGCAGCGTTAGTTCCGGACAGGGGGTCCTTGCACCACTGTACCAAGAGACCCAGTACTTC. The encoded protein is CSVSSGQGVLAPLYQETQYF.

The chain employs TRBV7-6 and TRBJ2-1; no clear D. Per the germline V gene, CDR1 is SGHVS and CDR2 is FNYEAQ. The CDR3 consists of 12 residues. V lost 5 bases and J lost 3, with 5 bases in between. This chain's CDR3 is CASSDDYNEQFF. As DNA, the CDR3 is TGTGCCAGCAGCGACGACTACAATGAGCAGTTCTTC.

The chain links TRBV6-1 to TRBJ2-1, with D unresolved. Trimming pared 6 bases from V and 8 bases from J, leaving 11 bases between. This CDR3 is 12 amino acids long. The germline V gene encodes CDR1 MNHNS and CDR2 SASEGT. CDR3 loop: CASRDGFHEQFF. DNA for the CDR3: TGTGCCAGCAGGGACGGTTTCCATGAGCAGTTCTTC.

Only a few counts were recorded for this clonotype. The rearrangement links TRBV29-1 to TRBJ2-1; 10 bases align to TRBD1. V was pared by 7 bases and J by 1 base, with 4 bases of the junction left unmatched. The CDR3 consists of 14 residues. Germline CDR1 and CDR2: SQVTM and ANQGSEA. CDR3 bases: TGCAGCGCCAGACAGGGGGCTTCCTACAATGAGCAGTTCTTC. The encoded protein is CSARQGASYNEQFF.

This clonotype was seen many times. The chain recombines TRBV6-1 with TRBJ1-1; D possibly corresponds to TRBD1 (6 bases). Germline V gives CDR1 MNHNS, CDR2 SASEGT. The CDR3 has 13 residues. Trimming removed 7 bases from V and 0 bases from J, with 9 bases in between. The CDR3 DNA sequence: TGTGCCAGCAATGGACAGATGAACACTGAAGCTTTCTTT. Translating gives CASNGQMNTEAFF.

The table lists this clonotype with a few counts. V gene TRBV5-6 combines with J gene TRBJ2-7; D is perhaps TRBD2 (6 bases). This CDR3 spans 15 amino acids. The germline gives CDR1 SGHDT, CDR2 YYEEEE. Trimming took off 2 bases at V and 7 bases at J, with 19 bases between the two ends. The CDR3 nucleotides are TGTGCCAGCAGCTTCTCCGGGACGTCGGGGAGGGAGCAGTACTTC. It is translated as CASSFSGTSGREQYF.

The chain has TRBV21-1 and TRBJ1-1. TRBV21-1 is marked as a pseudogene. CDR3 size: 8 residues. DNA of the CDR3: TGTGCCAGCAGGGAAGCTTTCTTT. Amino acid sequence: CASREAFF.

This chain uses TRBV4-1 with TRBJ2-7, with 10 bases that match TRBD2. CDR3 length: 17 residues. Trimming cost V 0 bases and J 2 bases; bases outside gene matches: 7. In germline, CDR1 is MGHRA, CDR2 YSYEKL. The CDR3 region has the DNA TGCGCCAGCAGCCAAGATCTAGTAGCGGGAGGAACCTACGAGCAGTACGTC. It specifies CASSQDLVAGGTYEQYV.

This clonotype was counted once. The CDR3 sequence: CASSSSPGAGWNTEAFF. In DNA, the CDR3 is TGTGCCAGCAGTTCTTCACCAGGTGCGGGATGGAACACTGAAGCTTTCTTT. The chain recombines TRBV13 with TRBJ1-1; D gene unclear. The CDR3 spans 17 residues. V lost 6 bases, J lost 1 base, and 21 bases lay in between. From germline, CDR1 is PRHDT and CDR2 FYEKMQ (reference sequence).

The chain links TRBV19 to TRBJ1-2; D is unresolved. Trimming cost V 0 bases and J 4 bases, with 9 bases left between them. There are 14 residues in the CDR3. From germline, CDR1 is LNHDA and CDR2 SQIVND (reference sequence). This CDR3 is CASSIDDGLYGYTF. Written as DNA, the CDR3 is TGTGCCAGTAGTATAGATGACGGTCTCTATGGCTACACCTTC.

The chain links TRBV4-3 to TRBJ2-2; D is ambiguous. Trimming stripped 2 bases from V and 8 bases from J, with 6 bases between. Per germline, CDR1 LGHNA and CDR2 YSLEER. The CDR3 totals 12 residues. The CDR3 DNA sequence: TGCGCCAGCAGCCAATTCTTTGGGGAGCTGTTTTTT. Amino acids: CASSQFFGELFF.